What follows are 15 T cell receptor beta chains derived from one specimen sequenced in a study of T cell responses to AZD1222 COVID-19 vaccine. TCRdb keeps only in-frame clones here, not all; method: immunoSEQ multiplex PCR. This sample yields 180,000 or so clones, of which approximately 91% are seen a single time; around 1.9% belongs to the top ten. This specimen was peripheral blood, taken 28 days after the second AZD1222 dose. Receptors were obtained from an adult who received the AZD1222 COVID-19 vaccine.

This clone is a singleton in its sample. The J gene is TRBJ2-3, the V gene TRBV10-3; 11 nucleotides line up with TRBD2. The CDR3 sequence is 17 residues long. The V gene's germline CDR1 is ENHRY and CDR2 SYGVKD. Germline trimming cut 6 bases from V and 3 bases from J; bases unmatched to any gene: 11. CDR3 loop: CAISPLPTSGKTDTQYF. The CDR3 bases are TGTGCCATCAGCCCCCTCCCGACTAGCGGGAAAACAGATACGCAGTATTTT.

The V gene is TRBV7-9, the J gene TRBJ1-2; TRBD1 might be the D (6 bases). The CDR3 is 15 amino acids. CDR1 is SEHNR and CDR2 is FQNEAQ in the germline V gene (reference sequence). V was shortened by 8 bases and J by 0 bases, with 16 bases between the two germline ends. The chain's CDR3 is CASVKQGYSNYGYTF. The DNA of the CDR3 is TGTGCCAGCGTAAAACAGGGATATTCTAACTATGGCTACACCTTC.

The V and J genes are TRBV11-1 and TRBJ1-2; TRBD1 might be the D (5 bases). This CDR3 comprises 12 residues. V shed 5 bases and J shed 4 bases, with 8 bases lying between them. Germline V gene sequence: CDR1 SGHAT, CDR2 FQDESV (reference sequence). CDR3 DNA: TGTGCCAGCAGCCTTGGGGCCTATGGCTACACCTTC. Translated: CASSLGAYGYTF.

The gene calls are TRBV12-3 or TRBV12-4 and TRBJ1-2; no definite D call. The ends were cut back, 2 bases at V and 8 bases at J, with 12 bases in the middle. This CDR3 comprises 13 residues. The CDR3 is CASSLPETSGYTF. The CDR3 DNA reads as TGTGCCAGCAGTTTACCCGAAACGAGCGGCTACACCTTC.

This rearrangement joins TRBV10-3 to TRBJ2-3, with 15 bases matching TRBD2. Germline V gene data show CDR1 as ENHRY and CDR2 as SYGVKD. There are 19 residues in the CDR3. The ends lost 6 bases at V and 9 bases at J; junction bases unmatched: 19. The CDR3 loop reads CAIRMGLAGGQASFPTQYF. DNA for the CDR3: TGTGCCATCAGGATGGGACTAGCGGGGGGCCAGGCAAGTTTCCCCACGCAGTATTTT.

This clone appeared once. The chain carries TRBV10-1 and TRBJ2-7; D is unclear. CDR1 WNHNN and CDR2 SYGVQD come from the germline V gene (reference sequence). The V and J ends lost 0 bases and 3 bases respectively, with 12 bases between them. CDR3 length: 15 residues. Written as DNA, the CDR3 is TGCGCCAGCAGTGAGTCGTCGGAAAACAACTACGAGCAGTACTTC. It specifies CASSESSENNYEQYF.

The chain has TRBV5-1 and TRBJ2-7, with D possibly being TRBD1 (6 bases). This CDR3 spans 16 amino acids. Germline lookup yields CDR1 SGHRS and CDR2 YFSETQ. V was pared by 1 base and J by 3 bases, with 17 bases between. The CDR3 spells CASSLSTGVRYYEQYF. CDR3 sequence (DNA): TGCGCCAGCAGCTTGTCGACAGGAGTCAGGTACTACGAGCAGTACTTC.

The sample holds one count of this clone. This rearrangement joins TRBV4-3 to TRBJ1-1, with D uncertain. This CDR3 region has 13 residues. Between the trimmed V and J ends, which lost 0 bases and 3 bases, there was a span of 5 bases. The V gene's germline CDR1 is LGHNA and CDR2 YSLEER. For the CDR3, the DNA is TGCGCCAGCAGCCAAGAGAGTGACACTGAAGCTTTCTTT. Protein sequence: CASSQESDTEAFF.

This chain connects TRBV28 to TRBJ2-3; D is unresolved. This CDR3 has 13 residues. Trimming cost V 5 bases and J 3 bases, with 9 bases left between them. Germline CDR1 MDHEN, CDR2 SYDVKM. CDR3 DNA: TGTGCCAGCAGTCAAGACGGGACAGATACGCAGTATTTT. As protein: CASSQDGTDTQYF.

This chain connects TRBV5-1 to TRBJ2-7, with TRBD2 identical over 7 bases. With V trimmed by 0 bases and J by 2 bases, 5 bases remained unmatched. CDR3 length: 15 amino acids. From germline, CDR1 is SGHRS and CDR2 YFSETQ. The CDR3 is CASSLDREATYEQYF. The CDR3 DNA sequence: TGCGCCAGCAGCTTGGACCGGGAGGCTACCTACGAGCAGTACTTC.

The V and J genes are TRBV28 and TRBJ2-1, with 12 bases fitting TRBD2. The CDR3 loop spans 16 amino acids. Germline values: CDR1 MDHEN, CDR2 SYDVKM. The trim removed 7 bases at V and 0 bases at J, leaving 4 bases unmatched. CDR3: CASITSGRNSYNEQFF. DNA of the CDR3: TGTGCCAGCATCACTAGCGGGAGGAACTCCTACAATGAGCAGTTCTTC.

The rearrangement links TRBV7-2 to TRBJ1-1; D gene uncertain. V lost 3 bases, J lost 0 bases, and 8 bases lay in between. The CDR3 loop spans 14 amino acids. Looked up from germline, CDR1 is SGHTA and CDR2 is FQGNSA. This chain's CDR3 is CASSFGRMNTEAFF. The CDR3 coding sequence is TGTGCCAGCAGCTTTGGACGGATGAACACTGAAGCTTTCTTT.

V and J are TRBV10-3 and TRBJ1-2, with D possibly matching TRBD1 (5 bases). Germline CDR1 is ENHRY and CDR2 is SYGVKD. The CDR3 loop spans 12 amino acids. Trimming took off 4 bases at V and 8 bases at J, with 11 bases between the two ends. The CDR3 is CAISGGIWGYTF. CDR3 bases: TGTGCCATCAGTGGGGGGATATGGGGCTACACCTTC.

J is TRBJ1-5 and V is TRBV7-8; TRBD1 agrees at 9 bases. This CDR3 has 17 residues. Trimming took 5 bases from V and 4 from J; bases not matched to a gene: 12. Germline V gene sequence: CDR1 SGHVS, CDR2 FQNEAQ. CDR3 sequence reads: CASSPTPGTGLNQPQHF. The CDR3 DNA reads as TGTGCCAGCAGCCCCACCCCAGGGACAGGGTTAAATCAGCCCCAGCATTTT.

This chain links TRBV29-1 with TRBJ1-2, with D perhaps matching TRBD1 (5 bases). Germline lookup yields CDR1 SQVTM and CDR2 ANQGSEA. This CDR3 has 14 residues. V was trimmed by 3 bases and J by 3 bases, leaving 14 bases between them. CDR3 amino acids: CSVDSAGRDYGYTF. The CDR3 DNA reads TGCAGCGTTGATTCGGCAGGGCGTGACTATGGCTACACCTTC.